A selection of T cell receptor beta chains follows, all from one sample in a study of shared clonotypes between healthy human individuals. Sequencing was performed with immunoSEQ multiplex PCR; in TCRdb, only in-frame clones are kept and a portion is missing. Here the sample spans around 640,000 clones, 96% being singletons. Source material: naive CD8+ T cells sorted from blood. Receptors were obtained from a woman under 40 in good health. Both conserved end residues are part of each CDR3.

TRBJ2-7,19,TRBV13,CASSLGRWVAGLSPYEQYF
TRBJ2-7,17,TRBV5-6,CASSLADIGQGGYEQYF
TRBJ2-5,15,TRBV7-2,CASSERQGAMETQYF
TRBJ2-1,15,TRBV11-2,CASSLGQGAYNEQFF
TRBJ2-7,11,TRBV11-2,CASSLEREQYF
TRBJ2-1,16,TRBV28,CASSLLRGGVNNEQFF
TRBJ1-4,14,TRBV7-9,CASSPQGTNEKLFF
TRBJ2-7,14,TRBV9,CASSPTGGLYEQYF
TRBJ2-7,17,TRBV7-9,CASSPDARQHYSYEQYF
TRBJ2-2,16,TRBV4-1,CASSQGLLAPAGELFF
TRBJ2-7,15,TRBV7-6,CASSPRQEPTYEQYF
TRBJ2-5,17,TRBV29-1,CSVEDPRQETLQETQYF
TRBJ2-6,16,TRBV27,CASSFVGASGANVLTF
TRBJ2-6,15,TRBV10-1,CASSPGLYGANVLTF
TRBJ2-1,17,TRBV2,CASSDHLTSGDYNEQFF
TRBJ2-2,14,TRBV4-1,CASSQGSHTGELFF
TRBJ2-1,10,TRBV27,CASGYNEQFF
TRBJ1-1,18,TRBV16,CASSSPGEGTYGDTEAFF
TRBJ1-3,18,TRBV5-1,CASSLGPLEGAAGNTIYF
TRBJ2-7,15,TRBV14,CASSQEIGTFYEQYF
TRBJ2-5,16,TRBV13,CASSLGMAGGKETQYF
TRBJ1-3,19,TRBV7-2,CASSLRGYGIARVGNTIYF
TRBJ1-2,14,TRBV27,CASSLKAAYYGYTF
TRBJ1-1,13,TRBV14,CASSQVSLDQAFF
TRBJ1-1,15,TRBV9,CASSVEGALDTEAFF
TRBJ2-7,14,TRBV5-1,CASSLYRGSGEQYF
TRBJ2-1,15,TRBV21-1,CASSKWVGSVFEQFF
TRBJ2-7,18,TRBV21-1,CASSKVRKIGTGGIQQYF
TRBJ2-3,15,TRBV7-6,CASSQQRLSTDTQYF
TRBJ2-7,14,TRBV27,CASSTRGRGYEQYF
TRBJ1-5,13,TRBV1,CTSVQPGGTFPHF
TRBJ2-7,15,TRBV29-1,CSVETVDLQTYEQYF
TRBJ2-1,15,TRBV2,CASIRTGEGNNEQFF
TRBJ2-2,15,TRBV28,CASSLRGPGTGELFF
TRBJ1-6,13,TRBV28,CASSPLSDFTLHF
TRBJ2-3,16,TRBV29-1,CSVEDWMAESTDTQYF
TRBJ2-1,13,TRBV10-3,CAISESQYNEQFF
TRBJ2-1,13,TRBV19,CASRASEEDEQFF
TRBJ2-3,15,TRBV11-2,CASSLDGTLTDTQYF
TRBJ2-3,13,TRBV19,CASSIGDLATQYF
TRBJ1-5,16,TRBV28,CASTPGPSLGNQPQHF
TRBJ2-1,13,TRBV27,CASSWASYNEQFF
TRBJ2-1,12,TRBV27,CASSLLGDEQFF
TRBJ1-2,14,TRBV28,CASSRTPTNYGYTF
TRBJ2-7,16,TRBV5-8,CASSLAPRAGQYEQYF
TRBJ2-6,21,TRBV6-1,CASSEGSPPRREVLGANVLTF
TRBJ2-1,14,TRBV29-1,CSVEDGQGYNEQFF
TRBJ2-3,15,TRBV27,CASSSRGISTDTQYF
-,14,TRBV28,CASSPKAGVYEQYF
TRBJ1-1,12,TRBV7-6,CASSPLSTEAFF
TRBJ2-1,14,TRBV9,CASSPLVSHNEQFF
TRBJ2-1,17,TRBV27,CASSPGTSGRVGNEQFF
TRBJ1-1,12,TRBV19,CASRGGSTEAFF